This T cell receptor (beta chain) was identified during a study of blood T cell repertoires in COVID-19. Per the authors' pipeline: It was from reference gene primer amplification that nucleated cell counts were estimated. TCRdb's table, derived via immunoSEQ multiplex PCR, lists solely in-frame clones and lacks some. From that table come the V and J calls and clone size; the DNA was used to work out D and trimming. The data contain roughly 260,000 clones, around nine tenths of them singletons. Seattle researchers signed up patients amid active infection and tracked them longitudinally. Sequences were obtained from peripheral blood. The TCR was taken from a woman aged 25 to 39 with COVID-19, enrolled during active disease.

CDR3 in amino acids: CASSTAGTERGGRAYEQYF. The CDR3, as DNA: TGTGCCAGCAGCACGGCGGGGACCGAGCGGGGCGGGAGGGCCTACGAGCAGTACTTC. The chain employs TRBV21-1 and TRBJ2-7; the table assigns TRBD2, which was not confirmed against the DNA. TRBV21-1 is deemed a pseudogene. The CDR3 is 19 residues long.